Below, 7 T cell receptor beta chains from the same sample are listed, as sequenced in a study of identical twins (dated by TCRdb to 2015 to 2016). The library came from 5' RACE. Sequencing took place on an Illumina HiSeq 2000. In-frame beta chains were kept once TCRdb had trimmed the public reads at Q25 with fastp and called clones with MiXCR. Records with the same CDR3 protein are collapsed into one entry carrying the most frequent genes and DNA. The sample records about 200,000 distinct CDR3 sequences, roughly a tenth of which are singletons. The leading ten clones occupy over 8% of the sample. Sequences were obtained from memory T cells sorted from blood. Explained via the paper, the cell subset or site label denotes: CD45RO+ enriched T cells. These receptors came from a man in his forties or fifties in good health.

This clonotype appeared many times. The V call is TRBV6-2 or TRBV6-3, the J call TRBJ2-7; no clear D gene. Looked up from germline, CDR1 is MNHEY and CDR2 is SVGEGT. Between the trimmed V and J ends, which lost 7 bases and 4 bases, there was a span of 17 bases. The CDR3 is 14 residues long. The DNA of the CDR3 is TGTGCCAGCACCTCTCCGGTTGTTTTATACGAGCAGTACTTC. Its protein is CASTSPVVLYEQYF.

This clonotype showed up just a few times. The chain has TRBV14 and TRBJ2-5; D tentatively fits TRBD1 or TRBD2 (5 bases each). This CDR3 contains 14 residues. V dropped 0 bases and J dropped 3 bases, with 8 bases sitting between them. Germline V gene lookup returns CDR1 SGHDN and CDR2 FVKESK. CDR3 in DNA: TGTGCCAGCAGCCAAGATGTGGGGGAAGAGACCCAGTACTTC. It yields the protein CASSQDVGEETQYF.

The sample holds many counts of this clonotype. The genes are TRBV7-2 and TRBJ2-3; D is unclear. The CDR3 spans 14 residues. The germline gives CDR1 SGHTA, CDR2 FQGNSA. V lost 1 base and J lost 3, with 8 bases in between. The CDR3 DNA follows: TGTGCCAGCAGCTTAGTCATGGGGACAGATACGCAGTATTTT. Amino acid sequence: CASSLVMGTDTQYF. Full variable domain (remainder filled in from reference TRBV7-2 and TRBJ2-3): GAGVSQSPSNKVTEKGKDVELRCDPISGHTALYWYRQSLGQGLEFLIYFQGNSAPDKSGLPSDRFSAERTGGSVSTLTIQRTQQEDSAVYLCASSLVMGTDTQYFGPGTRLTVL.

J is TRBJ1-2 and V is TRBV7-2; D gene ambiguous. V was pared by 5 bases and J by 4 bases, with 11 bases between. The CDR3 contains 13 residues. Germline V lookup: CDR1 SGHTA, CDR2 FQGNSA. The CDR3 DNA is TGTGCCAGCAGCCCCGACCTACTCTATGGCTACACCTTC. It codes for CASSPDLLYGYTF. The full variable domain, with the rest looked up from reference TRBV7-2 and TRBJ1-2, is GAGVSQSPSNKVTEKGKDVELRCDPISGHTALYWYRQSLGQGLEFLIYFQGNSAPDKSGLPSDRFSAERTGGSVSTLTIQRTQQEDSAVYLCASSPDLLYGYTFGSGTRLTVV.

The chain carries TRBV6-5 and TRBJ2-1, with 7 bases fitting TRBD2. This CDR3 has 15 residues. J lost 2 bases, V lost 4 bases, and 5 bases had no gene match. The germline CDR1 and CDR2 sequences are MNHEY and SVGAGI. CDR3 protein: CASSSREDPYNEQFF. CDR3 DNA: TGTGCCAGCAGTTCACGGGAGGACCCCTACAATGAGCAGTTCTTC.

This clonotype showed up just a few times. The chain combines TRBV9 with TRBJ2-5, with 10 bases that match TRBD2. Germline V gene sequence: CDR1 SGDLS, CDR2 YYNGEE. V was pared by 4 bases and J by 5 bases, with 8 bases of the junction left unmatched. The CDR3 contains 15 residues. Here the CDR3 reads CASSYGLAGAETQYF. CDR3 sequence (DNA): TGTGCCAGCAGCTATGGGCTAGCGGGAGCTGAGACCCAGTACTTC.

The gene calls are TRBV12-3 or TRBV12-4 and TRBJ2-7, with 8 bases fitting TRBD1. The CDR3 is 15 residues long. The trim removed 1 base at V and 7 bases at J, leaving 9 bases unmatched. The CDR3 DNA sequence: TGTGCCAGCAGTTTAGGGGGACAGGTCCCCGAGGAGCAGTACTTC. Residues: CASSLGGQVPEEQYF.